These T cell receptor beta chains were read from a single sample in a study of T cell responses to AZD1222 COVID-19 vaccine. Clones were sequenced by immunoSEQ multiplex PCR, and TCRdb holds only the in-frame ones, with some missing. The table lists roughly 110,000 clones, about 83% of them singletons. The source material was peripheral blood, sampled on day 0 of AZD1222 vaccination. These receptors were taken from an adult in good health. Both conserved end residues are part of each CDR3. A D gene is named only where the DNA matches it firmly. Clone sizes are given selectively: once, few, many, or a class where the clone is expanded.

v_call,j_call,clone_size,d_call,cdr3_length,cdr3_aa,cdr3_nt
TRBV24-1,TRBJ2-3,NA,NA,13,CATRGQNTDTQYF,TGTGCCACCAGAGGACAGAACACAGATACGCAGTATTTT
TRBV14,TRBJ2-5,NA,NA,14,CASSLRTAQETQYF,TGTGCCAGCAGCCTCCGGACGGCCCAAGAGACCCAGTACTTC
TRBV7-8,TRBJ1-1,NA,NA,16,CASSLGRVGGNTEAFF,TGTGCCAGCAGCTTAGGACGGGTGGGGGGGAACACTGAAGCTTTCTTT
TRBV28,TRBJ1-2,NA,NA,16,CASSFFDPGANYGYTF,TGTGCCAGCAGTTTTTTTGACCCGGGCGCGAACTATGGCTACACCTTC
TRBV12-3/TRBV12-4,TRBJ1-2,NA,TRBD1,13,CASSTTGGHGYTF,TGTGCCAGCAGTACTACAGGGGGACATGGCTACACCTTC
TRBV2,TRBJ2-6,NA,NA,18,CASSEFGPTPSGANVLTF,TGTGCCAGCAGTGAATTCGGCCCCACCCCTTCTGGGGCCAACGTCCTGACTTTC
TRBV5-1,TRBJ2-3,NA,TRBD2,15,CASSQTSGSTDTQYF,TGCGCCAGCAGCCAGACTAGCGGAAGCACAGATACGCAGTATTTT
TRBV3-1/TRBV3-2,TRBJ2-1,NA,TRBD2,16,CASSRAAGSSYNEQFF,TGTGCCAGCAGCCGAGCAGCGGGATCCTCCTACAATGAGCAGTTCTTC
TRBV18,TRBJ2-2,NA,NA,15,CASSPEDDSTGELFF,TGTGCCAGCTCACCAGAGGATGACAGCACCGGGGAGCTGTTTTTT
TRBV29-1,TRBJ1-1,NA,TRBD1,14,CSAGQGPINTEAFF,TGCAGCGCGGGACAGGGGCCAATCAACACTGAAGCTTTCTTT
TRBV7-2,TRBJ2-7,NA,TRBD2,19,CASSILTGLAGVVPAEQYF,TGTGCCAGCAGCATACTGACCGGACTAGCGGGAGTCGTACCAGCCGAGCAGTACTTC
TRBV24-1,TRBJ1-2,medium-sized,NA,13,CATSDRANYGYTF,TGTGCCACCAGTGATAGGGCTAACTATGGCTACACCTTC
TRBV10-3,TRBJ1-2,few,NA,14,CAISDGREGYGYTF,TGTGCCATCAGTGATGGCAGGGAAGGCTATGGCTACACCTTC
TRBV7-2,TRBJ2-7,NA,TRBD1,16,CASSFFGQGAIYEQYF,TGTGCCAGCAGCTTTTTCGGACAGGGGGCGATCTACGAGCAGTACTTC
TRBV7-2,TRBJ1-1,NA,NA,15,CASSLSLTLNTEAFF,TGTGCCAGCAGCTTATCGTTGACACTGAACACTGAAGCTTTCTTT
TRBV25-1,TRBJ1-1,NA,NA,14,CASRGSGANTEAFF,TGTGCCAGCAGGGGGTCGGGCGCGAACACTGAAGCTTTCTTT
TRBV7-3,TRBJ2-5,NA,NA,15,CASSLGSERIETQYF,TGTGCCAGCAGCTTAGGGTCCGAGAGGATAGAGACCCAGTACTTC
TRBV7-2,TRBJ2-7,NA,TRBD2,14,CASSLIGRPSEQYF,TGTGCCAGCAGCTTAATCGGGAGGCCCTCTGAGCAGTACTTC
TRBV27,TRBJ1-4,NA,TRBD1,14,CASSLLAGGRGLFF,TGTGCCAGCAGTTTACTAGCAGGGGGCAGAGGGCTGTTTTTT
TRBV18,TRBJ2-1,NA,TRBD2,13,CASSPGLNNEQFF,TGTGCCAGCTCACCGGGACTAAACAATGAGCAGTTCTTC
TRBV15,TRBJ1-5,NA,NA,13,CATSLEIGQPQHF,TGTGCCACCAGCCTCGAAATAGGTCAGCCCCAGCATTTT
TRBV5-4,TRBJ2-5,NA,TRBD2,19,CASSLNPLTSGLVQETQYF,TGTGCCAGCAGCTTGAATCCACTCACTAGCGGGCTTGTCCAAGAGACCCAGTACTTC
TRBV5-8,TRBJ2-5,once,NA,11,CASSFAETQYF,TGTGCCAGCAGCTTTGCAGAGACCCAGTACTTC
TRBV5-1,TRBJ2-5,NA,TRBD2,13,CASSAGTIATQYF,TGCGCCAGCAGCGCCGGGACTATCGCAACCCAGTACTTC
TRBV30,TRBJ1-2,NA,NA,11,CAWAAAYGYTF,TGTGCCTGGGCGGCGGCCTATGGCTACACCTTC
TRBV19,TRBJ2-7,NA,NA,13,CATHDPSAYEQYF,TGTGCCACCCACGACCCGAGCGCCTACGAGCAGTACTTC
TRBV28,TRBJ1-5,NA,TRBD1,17,CASRTYGQGLSNQPQHF,TGTGCCAGCAGAACTTATGGACAGGGCCTTAGCAATCAGCCCCAGCATTTT
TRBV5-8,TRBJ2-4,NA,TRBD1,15,CASSRDRGRQNIQYF,TGTGCCAGCAGCCGGGACAGGGGGCGGCAAAACATTCAGTACTTC
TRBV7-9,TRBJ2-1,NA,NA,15,CASSPLVSSYNEQFF,TGTGCCAGCAGCCCACTAGTAAGTTCCTACAATGAGCAGTTCTTC
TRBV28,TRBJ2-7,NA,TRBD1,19,CATQTTSLLRGQGVYEQYF,TGTGCCACCCAAACCACTTCATTACTGAGGGGACAGGGGGTCTACGAGCAGTACTTC
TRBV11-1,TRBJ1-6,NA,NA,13,CASSLFRDSPLHF,TGTGCCAGCAGCTTATTTCGAGACTCACCCCTCCACTTT
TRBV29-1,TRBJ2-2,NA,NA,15,CSVGGTRANTGELFF,TGCAGCGTTGGAGGTACCAGGGCGAACACCGGGGAGCTGTTTTTT
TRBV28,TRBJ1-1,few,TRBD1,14,CASRRTGAFTEAFF,TGTGCCAGCAGGCGGACAGGGGCATTCACTGAAGCTTTCTTT
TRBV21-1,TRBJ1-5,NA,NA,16,CASSKVGGRSNQPQHF,TGTGCCAGCAGCAAAGTCGGGGGACGAAGCAATCAGCCCCAGCATTTT
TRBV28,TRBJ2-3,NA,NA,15,CASSLSVGSTDTQYF,TGTGCCAGCAGTTTATCAGTGGGAAGCACAGATACGCAGTATTTT
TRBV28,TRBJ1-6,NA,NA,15,CASSFEAVANSPLHF,TGTGCCAGCAGCTTTGAGGCGGTAGCTAATTCACCCCTCCACTTT
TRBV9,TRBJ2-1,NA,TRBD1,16,CASSVGGGQGDYEQFF,TGTGCCAGCAGCGTAGGAGGGGGACAGGGTGATTATGAGCAGTTCTTC
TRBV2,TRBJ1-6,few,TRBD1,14,CASSPRQGNSPLHF,TGTGCCAGCAGTCCACGACAGGGGAATTCACCCCTCCACTTT
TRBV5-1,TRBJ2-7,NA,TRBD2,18,CASSLGDSLAGWVYEQYF,TGCGCCAGCAGCTTGGGGGACAGCCTAGCGGGATGGGTCTACGAGCAGTACTTC
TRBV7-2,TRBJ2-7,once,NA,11,CASSDRYEQYF,TGTGCCAGCAGCGACAGGTACGAGCAGTACTTC